Listed below are T cell receptor beta chains from one sample, sequenced in a study of Ad26.COV2.S vaccination and SARS-CoV-2 variants. Clones were sequenced by immunoSEQ multiplex PCR, and TCRdb holds only the in-frame ones, with some missing. Among fewer than 400,000 clones listed, approximately 86% were seen once. Sequencing was performed on peripheral blood, taken in a trial of Ad26.COV2.S vaccine versus placebo. These receptors were taken from a person between 18 and 65 years old who received the Ad26.COV2.S COVID-19 vaccine or a placebo. Both conserved end residues are part of each CDR3. Each record gives: D gene, V gene, clone size, J gene, CDR3 DNA, CDR3 protein. The D gene is left open where the match is weak. Clone size is not always given. Where it is, it says once, few, many or a class for expanded clones.

TRBD1	TRBV6-1	NA	TRBJ1-2	TGTGCCAGCAGTGAAGTTGGGGCCGGCAGGGGGAGGAATGGCTACACCTTC	CASSEVGAGRGRNGYTF
NA	TRBV3-1/TRBV3-2	NA	TRBJ1-6	TGTGCCAGCAGCGGGGACTGGCCATCCCTCCACTTT	CASSGDWPSLHF
TRBD2	TRBV5-4	NA	TRBJ2-3	TGTGCCAGCAGCTTAAGGTCCCGGGGGGGCCTAGGGACAGATACGCAGTATTTT	CASSLRSRGGLGTDTQYF
NA	TRBV18	NA	TRBJ2-5	TGTGCCAGCTCACCCAAAGAAGAGACCCAGTACTTC	CASSPKEETQYF
TRBD1	TRBV29-1	NA	TRBJ2-1	TGCAGCGTGGGTGGGACAGGGGGCTACAATGAGCAGTTCTTC	CSVGGTGGYNEQFF
NA	TRBV10-1	few	TRBJ1-1	TGCGCCACACGAAAGCTGGCTCCACCACAGGCTTTCTTT	CATRKLAPPQAFF
NA	TRBV6-1	once	TRBJ2-7	TGTGCCAGCAGTGTAGCGAAGTATTCCTACGAGCAGTACTTC	CASSVAKYSYEQYF
NA	TRBV11-2	NA	TRBJ2-1	TGTGCCAGCAGCTCAGGGAGCCGTGAGCAGTTCTTC	CASSSGSREQFF
TRBD1	TRBV19	few	TRBJ1-2	TGTGCCAGTAGCTCGGACAGGGGGTTGTATGGCTACACCTTC	CASSSDRGLYGYTF
NA	TRBV18	NA	TRBJ1-5	TGTGCCAGCTCACCACCGGGTATTCAGCCCCAGCATTTT	CASSPPGIQPQHF
NA	TRBV4-3	NA	TRBJ2-5	TGCGCCAGCAGCCAAGAGGGCTGGGAGACCCAGTACTTC	CASSQEGWETQYF
NA	TRBV29-1	few	TRBJ2-2	TGCAGCGTCCGTACCGGGACGGCGAACACCGGGGAGCTGTTTTTT	CSVRTGTANTGELFF
NA	TRBV10-3	NA	TRBJ2-7	TGTGCCATCAACTCCATGACGTCCTACGAGCAGTACTTC	CAINSMTSYEQYF
NA	TRBV19	NA	TRBJ1-2	TGTGCCAGTAGTCCCCAGTCCCCCGGGACCTCGGCTAACTATGGCTACACCTTC	CASSPQSPGTSANYGYTF
TRBD1	TRBV4-3	NA	TRBJ1-2	TGCGCCAGCAGCCAAGTGGGGACAGGGGGTGACTATGGCTACACCTTC	CASSQVGTGGDYGYTF
NA	TRBV14	NA	TRBJ1-2	TGTGCCAGCAGCCAAACGAGCTATGGCTACACCTTC	CASSQTSYGYTF
NA	TRBV11-2	once	TRBJ1-5	TGTGCCAGCAGCTTAGACGACAGACGCAATCAGCCCCAGCATTTT	CASSLDDRRNQPQHF
TRBD2	TRBV4-2	NA	TRBJ2-4	TGTGCCAGCAGCCAAGAAAGAGCGGGGGGGCCCAAAAACATTCAGTACTTC	CASSQERAGGPKNIQYF
NA	TRBV30	NA	TRBJ1-5	TGTGCCTGGAGTGTTGGAACCGAAAATCAGCCCCAGCATTTT	CAWSVGTENQPQHF
NA	TRBV15	NA	TRBJ1-6	TGTGCCACCAGCAGAAACACAGCGAGCTCCTATAATTCACCCCTCCACTTT	CATSRNTASSYNSPLHF
NA	TRBV5-1	NA	TRBJ1-2	TGCGCCAGCAGCTTGACGAGATATGGCTACACCTTC	CASSLTRYGYTF
NA	TRBV5-1	NA	TRBJ1-4	TGCGCCAGCAGCTTGACCAATAGTAATGAAAAACTGTTTTTT	CASSLTNSNEKLFF
NA	TRBV7-2	NA	TRBJ1-2	TGTGCCAGCAGCCAGGATGCCACAACGGGAGGCTACACCTTC	CASSQDATTGGYTF
NA	TRBV2	few	TRBJ2-2	TGTGCCAGCAGTGTCGGGACCGTGAACACCGGGGAGCTGTTTTTT	CASSVGTVNTGELFF
TRBD1	TRBV7-2	NA	TRBJ1-6	TGTGCCAGCAGCTTAGCCGGGACAGGGAATTCACCCCTCCACTTT	CASSLAGTGNSPLHF
NA	TRBV10-3	few	TRBJ1-2	TGTGCCATCAGTAAGGACAGCTATGGCTACACCTTC	CAISKDSYGYTF
NA	TRBV10-3	NA	TRBJ1-1	TGTGCCAGTAGAGGGGAGGGCACTGAAGCTTTCTTT	CASRGEGTEAFF
NA	TRBV5-1	NA	TRBJ2-3	TGCGCCAGTGGGGAGAGGTGGGGCACAGATACGCAGTATTTT	CASGERWGTDTQYF
TRBD2	TRBV5-1	once	TRBJ2-1	TGCGCCAGCAGCCTAGCGGGGGGTAATTACAATGAGCAGTTCTTC	CASSLAGGNYNEQFF
NA	TRBV7-2	NA	TRBJ1-2	TGTGCCAGCAGACCCGCAGGGGAAGTCGGCTACACCTTC	CASRPAGEVGYTF
TRBD1	TRBV7-9	NA	TRBJ1-1	TGTGCCAGCAGCTCTCCGGGACAGGGTATTAAAGCTTTCTTT	CASSSPGQGIKAFF
TRBD2	TRBV6-5	NA	TRBJ2-1	TGTGCCAGCAGTTACTCGGCGGCTAGCGGGGGGCATGAGCAGTTCTTC	CASSYSAASGGHEQFF
NA	TRBV11-3	NA	TRBJ2-3	TGTGCCAGCAGCTTAGATCTGGGAGATACGCAGTATTTT	CASSLDLGDTQYF
TRBD2	TRBV5-1	NA	TRBJ2-3	TGCGCCAGCAGCTTAAACTCACTAGCGGGGGGAACAGATACGCAGTATTTT	CASSLNSLAGGTDTQYF
TRBD1	TRBV6-1	NA	TRBJ2-7	TGTGCCAGCAGTGAAGGGACAGGGTGGTCCTACGAGCAGTACTTC	CASSEGTGWSYEQYF
NA	TRBV7-2	NA	TRBJ2-3	TGTGCCAGCAGCTTAATGGGGGGCACAGATACGCAGTATTTT	CASSLMGGTDTQYF
NA	TRBV5-1	NA	TRBJ1-3	TGCGCCAGCAGCTTGGTTGGTAGGGCTGAAAACACCATATATTTT	CASSLVGRAENTIYF
NA	TRBV2	NA	TRBJ1-5	TGTGCCAGCAGTGATGTGTACGGCAATCAGCCCCAGCATTTT	CASSDVYGNQPQHF
NA	TRBV11-2	NA	TRBJ2-5	TGTGCCAGCAGCTTAGATGGCAGTGAGGGAGAGACCCAGTACTTC	CASSLDGSEGETQYF
NA	TRBV19	NA	TRBJ2-2	TGTGCCACTTTGGACAGCTTAAGGCGGAACACCGGGGAGCTGTTTTTT	CATLDSLRRNTGELFF
TRBD1	TRBV7-9	NA	TRBJ1-4	TGTGCCACTCCGACAGGGTCCACTGAAAAACTGTTTTTT	CATPTGSTEKLFF
NA	TRBV5-1	NA	TRBJ2-1	TGCGCCAGCAGCTTTTCTCCCGATGAGCAGTTCTTC	CASSFSPDEQFF
NA	TRBV7-9	NA	TRBJ1-1	TGTGCCAGCAGCCAAACAGGACCCCGAGGGGACACTGAAGCTTTCTTT	CASSQTGPRGDTEAFF
NA	TRBV7-2	once	TRBJ1-2	TGTGCCAGCAGCTTAGGTTGGAGGGCTGGCTATGGCTACACCTTC	CASSLGWRAGYGYTF
NA	TRBV29-1	few	TRBJ1-1	TGCAGCGTTCCGACAGATAACGTTCTAGGTGCTGAAGCTTTCTTT	CSVPTDNVLGAEAFF
NA	TRBV4-1	NA	TRBJ1-4	TGCGCCAGCAGCCAGAGCGGCCAGGGAGGCGAAAAACTGTTTTTT	CASSQSGQGGEKLFF
NA	TRBV9	NA	TRBJ2-3	TGTGCCAGCAGCGTAGGTGAAGATACGCAGTATTTT	CASSVGEDTQYF
TRBD2	TRBV5-4	NA	TRBJ2-2	TGTGCCAGCAGCCCCGGGGGGTGGAAAACCGGGGAGCTGTTTTTT	CASSPGGWKTGELFF
TRBD1	TRBV12-3/TRBV12-4	once	TRBJ2-7	TGTGCCAGCACGACAGGGGACGTACGCGAGCAGTACTTC	CASTTGDVREQYF
NA	TRBV25-1	NA	TRBJ1-4	TGTGCCAGCAGTGATTGGGGAACAGGTGGGGAAAAACTGTTTTTT	CASSDWGTGGEKLFF
NA	TRBV7-3	NA	TRBJ1-6	TGTGCCAGCAGCTTAAGTCAGAATTCACCCCTCCACTTT	CASSLSQNSPLHF
NA	TRBV6-4	NA	TRBJ2-6	TGTGCCAGCAGTCCACACCCAGGGAGCTCTGGGGCCAACGTCCTGACTTTC	CASSPHPGSSGANVLTF
TRBD2	TRBV3-1/TRBV3-2	once	TRBJ2-4	TGTGCCAGCAGCCAAGGCGGCGGGGGGGCTCAAAACATTCAGTACTTC	CASSQGGGGAQNIQYF
TRBD2	TRBV4-1	NA	TRBJ2-4	TGCGCCAGCAGCCAAGGCCCCGGGGGGGGGAACATTCAGTACTTC	CASSQGPGGGNIQYF
NA	TRBV5-1	NA	TRBJ2-1	TGCGCCAGCAGGTCTGGACAAATTCAAGAGTTCTTC	CASRSGQIQEFF
NA	TRBV7-2	NA	TRBJ2-1	TGTGCCAGCAGCTTCCGTAAGGGTCCGTCCTACAATGAGCAGTTCTTC	CASSFRKGPSYNEQFF
NA	TRBV3-1/TRBV3-2	NA	TRBJ2-7	TGTGCCAGCAGCCAATGGTTGGTCGGCAGCTCCTACGAGCAGTACTTC	CASSQWLVGSSYEQYF
TRBD2	TRBV5-1	NA	TRBJ2-6	TGCGCCAGCAGCCCGGGAGGCGCCGGGGCCAACGTCCTGACTTTC	CASSPGGAGANVLTF
TRBD1	TRBV10-3	once	TRBJ2-2	TGTGCCATCGGGACAGGGGCGAGCAACACCGGGGAGCTGTTTTTT	CAIGTGASNTGELFF